The entry below describes one TCR beta chain. Its antigen is currently unknown. Sequencing targeted TCR beta in blood CD8+ and CD4+ T cells. The sample belongs to a study of CD8 T cells in Susac syndrome. Study results and caveats: In total CD8+ repertoires, some 15 Susac-specific public clones were found, and CD8+ TEMRA repertoires had 4 to 6.

This CDR3 region has 15 residues. CDR1 and CDR2 (germline): SGHTA, FQGTGA. V lost 4 bases, J lost 0 bases, and 13 bases lay in between. With random hexamers, reverse transcription was performed on about 0.5 to 1 ug of RNA. With immunoSEQ multiplex PCR, TCR beta CDR3 was amplified across 54 Vbeta and 13 Jbeta. TCRdb ran MiXCR on the immunoSEQ multiplex PCR reads and lists one entry per CDR3 protein. Of approximately 57,000 distinct CDR3 sequences detected, approximately 95% appear once; the ten largest clones hold 0.75%. The specimen sequenced was CD8+ T cells from PBMCs. This sequence joins TRBV7-3 and TRBJ2-7; D is tentatively TRBD1 or TRBD2 (5 bases each). This clonotype originated in a human donor with Susac syndrome. This chain's CDR3 is CASSSFRDGSYEQYF. The CDR3 coding sequence is TGTGCCAGCAGCTCCTTCCGGGACGGCTCCTACGAGCAGTACTTC.